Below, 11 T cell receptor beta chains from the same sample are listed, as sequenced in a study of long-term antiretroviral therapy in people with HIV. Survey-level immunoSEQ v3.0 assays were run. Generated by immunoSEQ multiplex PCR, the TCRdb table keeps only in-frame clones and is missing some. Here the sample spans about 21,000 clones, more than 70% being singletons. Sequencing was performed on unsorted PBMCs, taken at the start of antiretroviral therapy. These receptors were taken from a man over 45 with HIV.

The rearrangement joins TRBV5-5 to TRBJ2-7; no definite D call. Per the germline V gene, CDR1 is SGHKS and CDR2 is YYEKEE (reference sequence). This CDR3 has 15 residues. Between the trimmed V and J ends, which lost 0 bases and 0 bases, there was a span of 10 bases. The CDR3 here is CASSLERPSSYEQYF. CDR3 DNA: TGTGCCAGCAGCTTGGAACGTCCGAGCTCCTACGAGCAGTACTTC.

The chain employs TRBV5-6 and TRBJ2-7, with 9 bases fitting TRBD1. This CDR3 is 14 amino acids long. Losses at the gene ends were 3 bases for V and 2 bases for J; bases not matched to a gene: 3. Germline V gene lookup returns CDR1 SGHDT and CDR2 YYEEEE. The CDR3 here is CASSWGQGPYEQYF. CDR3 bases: TGTGCCAGCAGCTGGGGACAGGGACCCTACGAGCAGTACTTC.

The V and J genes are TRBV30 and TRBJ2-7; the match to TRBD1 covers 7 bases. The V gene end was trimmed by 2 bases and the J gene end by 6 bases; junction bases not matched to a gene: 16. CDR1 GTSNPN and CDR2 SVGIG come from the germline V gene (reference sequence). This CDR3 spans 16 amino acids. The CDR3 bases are TGTGCCTGGAGTCCACCGACAGGGAGAGAATTTGGCGAGCAGTACTTC. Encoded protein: CAWSPPTGREFGEQYF.

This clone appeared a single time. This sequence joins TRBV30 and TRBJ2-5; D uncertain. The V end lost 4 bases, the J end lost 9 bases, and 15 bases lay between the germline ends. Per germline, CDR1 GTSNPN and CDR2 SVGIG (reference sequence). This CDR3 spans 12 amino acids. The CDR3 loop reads CAWTDTVQSQYF. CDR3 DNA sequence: TGTGCCTGGACAGACACGGTCCAGTCCCAGTACTTC.

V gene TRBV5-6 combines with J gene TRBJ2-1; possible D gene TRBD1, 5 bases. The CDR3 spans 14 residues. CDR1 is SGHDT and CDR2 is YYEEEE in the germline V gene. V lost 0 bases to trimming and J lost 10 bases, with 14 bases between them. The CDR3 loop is CASSLGQQGWEQFF. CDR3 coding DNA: TGTGCCAGCAGCTTGGGGCAGCAGGGTTGGGAGCAGTTCTTC.

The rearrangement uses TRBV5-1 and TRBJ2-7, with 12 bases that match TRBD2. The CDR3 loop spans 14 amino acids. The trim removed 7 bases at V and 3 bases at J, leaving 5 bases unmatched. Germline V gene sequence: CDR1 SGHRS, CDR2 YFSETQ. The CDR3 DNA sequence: TGCGCCAGCTCGCCGGGACTAGCGGGCTACGAGCAGTACTTC. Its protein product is CASSPGLAGYEQYF.

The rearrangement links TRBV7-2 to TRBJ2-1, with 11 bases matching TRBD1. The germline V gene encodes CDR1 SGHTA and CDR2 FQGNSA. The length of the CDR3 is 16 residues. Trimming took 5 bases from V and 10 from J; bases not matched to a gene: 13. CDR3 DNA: TGTGCCAGCAGCCGGGGGATCTGGACAGGGGGCTCGGAGCAGTTCTTC. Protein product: CASSRGIWTGGSEQFF.

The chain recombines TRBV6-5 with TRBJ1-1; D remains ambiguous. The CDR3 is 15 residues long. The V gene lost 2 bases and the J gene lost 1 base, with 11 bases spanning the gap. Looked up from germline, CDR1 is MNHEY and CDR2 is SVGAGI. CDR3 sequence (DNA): TGTGCCAGCAGTTACCGAATTCGGGCGAACACTGAAGCTTTCTTT. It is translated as CASSYRIRANTEAFF.

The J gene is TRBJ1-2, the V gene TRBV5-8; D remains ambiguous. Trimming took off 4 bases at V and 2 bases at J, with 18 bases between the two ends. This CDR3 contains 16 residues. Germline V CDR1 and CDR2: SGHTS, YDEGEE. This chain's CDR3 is CASSLEVGPKNYGYTF. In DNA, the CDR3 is TGTGCCAGCAGCCTGGAGGTAGGGCCGAAAAACTATGGCTACACCTTC.

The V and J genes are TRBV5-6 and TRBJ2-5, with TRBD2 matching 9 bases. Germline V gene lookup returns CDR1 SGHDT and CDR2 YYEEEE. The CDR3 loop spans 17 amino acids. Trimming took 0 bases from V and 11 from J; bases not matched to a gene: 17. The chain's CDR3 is CASSLGTSAKFPDSQYF. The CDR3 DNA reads TGTGCCAGCAGCTTGGGGACTAGCGCCAAGTTCCCGGATAGTCAGTACTTC.

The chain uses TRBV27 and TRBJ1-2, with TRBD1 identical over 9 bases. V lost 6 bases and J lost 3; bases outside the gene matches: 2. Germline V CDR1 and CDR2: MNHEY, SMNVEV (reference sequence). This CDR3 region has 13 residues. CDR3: CASRRQGDYGYTF. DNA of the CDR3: TGTGCCAGCAGAAGACAGGGGGACTATGGCTACACCTTC.